The sequence of this T cell receptor (beta chain) was determined in a study of spatial heterogeneity in lung cancer. At the level of the study: For the average unique TCR and UMI combination, more than nine occurrences appeared in raw reads. Overall study results and limits: Tracking of tumor mutation counts was seen in expanded intratumoral alpha and beta TCR counts.

From the 5' RACE reads, TCRdb called clonotypes with MiXCR, one entry per CDR3 protein. The sample gives some 20,000 distinct CDR3 sequences, about 16% of which show up once; about 31% is in the top ten. At least ten counts were recorded for this clonotype. The antigen is unknown. Specified time point: sample taken at primary tumor resection. Donors were roughly 70 untreated early-stage non-small cell lung cancer patients. Material for sequencing was whole RNA from tumor, nontumor lung or frozen PBMC, left unsorted. The sequence came from a female donor with early-stage non-small cell lung cancer. Sequencing used lung tumor tissue, obtained at surgery.

The CDR3 coding sequence is TGTGCCAGCAAAGAGGGGACTAGCGGGAACAATGAGCAGTTCTTC. This codes for CASKEGTSGNNEQFF. V is TRBV6-5 and J is TRBJ2-1; 13 nucleotides line up with TRBD2. This CDR3 contains 15 residues. Trimming took 7 bases from V and 5 from J; bases not matched to a gene: 5. Per germline, CDR1 MNHEY and CDR2 SVGAGI.